This T cell receptor (beta chain) was profiled in a study of T-cell memory formation after mild COVID-19. Trimming stripped 0 bases from V and 0 bases from J, with 9 bases between. CDR1 is SGHRS and CDR2 is YFSETQ in the germline V gene. The CDR3 covers 16 residues. Using its own MiXCR run on the 5' RACE reads, TCRdb lists one record per CDR3 protein. Of approximately 400,000 distinct CDR3 sequences listed, more than 15% are singletons. This clonotype turned up a few times. The rearrangement uses TRBV5-1 and TRBJ2-2; D gene unclear. The TCR comes from a young man who had mild COVID-19 (a few samples of this study predate the infection). Cell type and time point are not known. Sequencing input: PBMCs or a T cell subset sorted from them (not recorded which). The CDR3 is CASSLVTDSNTGELFF. CDR3 DNA: TGCGCCAGCAGCTTGGTGACGGATTCGAACACCGGGGAGCTGTTTTTT.